The clone carrying this T cell receptor (beta chain) was counted a few times. Its antigen is undetermined. This sample was taken from a study of T-cell reconstitution after alpha-beta-depleted transplantation in children. Study-wide results and caveats: The study reportedly traced alpha-beta T cells about two months after transplant to several hundred expanded graft clones. The main origin of T-cell counts and diversity one year after transplant was newly produced T cells. Day-60 TCRbeta diversity that was high in some patients was derived from surviving recipient T cells and thymic progenitors.

It was with unique molecular identifiers that the TCRbeta library was prepared. TCRdb ran MiXCR on the PCR reads and lists one entry per CDR3 protein. The table lists 500,000 to 750,000 distinct CDR3 sequences, roughly 13% of them singletons. Germline CDR1 reads MDHEN; CDR2 reads SYDVKM. V was pared by 0 bases and J by 1 base, with 5 bases of the junction left unmatched. CDR3 length equals 16 residues. Source: PBMCs, mostly from graft donor cells, taken 360 days after TCRalphabeta/CD19-depleted stem cell transplant. The receptor's source is a male patient between 5 and 17 years old who had a stem cell transplant for acute myeloid leukemia, so the T cells may come from the graft donor. This sequence joins TRBV28 and TRBJ2-5; 7 bases agree with TRBD2. The CDR3 coding sequence is TGTGCCAGCAGTTTATGGGGGGACTATACCCAAGAGACCCAGTACTTC. As protein: CASSLWGDYTQETQYF.